The 17 T cell receptor beta chains given below trace back to one sample, sequenced in a study of blood T cell repertoires in COVID-19 (dated by TCRdb to 2020 to 2022). Library preparation employed the immunoSEQ multiplex PCR assay. The clones in this table, taken by TCRdb from immuneACCESS, are in-frame only. Not every clone is retained; where verified, under half of the shortfall comes from an unresolved V gene, and the cause of the rest is unknown. Within this sample are about 170,000 clones, with around 86% of them counted one time only. In total, the top ten clones hold more than 6.5% of the sample. Material for sequencing was peripheral blood. Receptors originate from a woman older than 75 in a cohort sampled during active or convalescent COVID-19.

V usage is TRBV5-1 and J usage is TRBJ1-6; 8 bases fit TRBD1. CDR1 is SGHRS, CDR2 YFSETQ, per germline. The J segment lost 0 bases and the V segment lost 2 bases, leaving 1 base of the junction unmatched. The CDR3 is made up of 16 amino acids. CDR3: CASSFGQGSYNSPLHF. In nucleotides, the CDR3 is TGCGCCAGCAGCTTTGGACAGGGCTCCTATAATTCACCCCTCCACTTT.

The gene calls are TRBV27 and TRBJ1-6; the match to TRBD1 covers 7 bases. Germline CDR1 and CDR2: MNHEY and SMNVEV (reference sequence). The CDR3 spans 15 residues. The V segment lost 6 bases and the J segment 4 bases; nucleotides outside the gene matches: 6. For the CDR3, the DNA is TGTGCCAGCAGAGCCGGGACAGCTTATAATTCACCCCTCCACTTT. Translating gives CASRAGTAYNSPLHF.

The chain has TRBV5-1 and TRBJ2-2; 7 nucleotides agree with TRBD1. Germline V gene data show CDR1 as SGHRS and CDR2 as YFSETQ. The J segment lost 4 bases and the V segment lost 3 bases, leaving 9 bases of the junction unmatched. The CDR3 has 16 amino acids. CDR3 coding DNA: TGCGCCAGCAGCTCCCGACAAGGGGGCAGCACCGGGGAGCTGTTTTTT. Translated: CASSSRQGGSTGELFF.

The chain employs TRBV14 and TRBJ2-2; the match to TRBD2 covers 9 bases. The CDR3 length is 16 residues. Trimming took 4 bases from V and 10 from J; bases not matched to a gene: 13. CDR1 is SGHDN, CDR2 FVKESK, per germline. CDR3 nucleotides: TGTGCCAGCAGCCTAGGCAGTAGCGGGAGTATCGTGGAGCTGTTTTTT. Translated, it gives CASSLGSSGSIVELFF.

The genes are TRBV6-5 and TRBJ2-3; no clear D. V was trimmed by 1 base and J by 4 bases, leaving 6 bases between them. Germline V CDR1 and CDR2: MNHEY, SVGAGI. The CDR3 spans 13 residues. The CDR3 loop is CASSYFSADTQYF. Here the CDR3 DNA reads TGTGCCAGCAGTTACTTTTCCGCAGATACGCAGTATTTT.

The J gene is TRBJ1-2, the V gene TRBV3-1 (or the pseudogene TRBV3-2); TRBD1 might be the D (5 bases). This CDR3 region has 14 residues. V was trimmed by 1 base and J by 5 bases, leaving 11 bases between them. CDR1 and CDR2 from the germline V gene are LGHDT and YNNKEL (reference sequence). The CDR3, as DNA: TGTGCCAGCAGCCAAGGGGGCGGACGATATGGCTACACCTTC. It translates to CASSQGGGRYGYTF.

The V gene is TRBV5-1, the J gene TRBJ1-2; TRBD1 matches 7 bases. V was pared by 5 bases and J by 6 bases, with 13 bases of the junction left unmatched. The CDR3 sequence is 15 residues long. Looked up from germline, CDR1 is SGHRS and CDR2 is YFSETQ. The CDR3: CASRKTGEGGDGYTF. CDR3 bases: TGCGCCAGCAGAAAAACAGGGGAAGGGGGTGATGGCTACACCTTC.

The CDR3: CASDGSEQRTNTGELFF. CDR3 DNA sequence: TGTGCCAGCGACGGGAGCGAACAGCGAACGAACACCGGGGAGCTGTTTTTT. This chain joins TRBV28 and TRBJ2-2; D possibly corresponds to TRBD2 (6 bases). Germline CDR1 and CDR2: MDHEN and SYDVKM. Deletions cut 8 bases from V and 0 bases from J, with 19 bases between. The CDR3 has 17 amino acids.

This clone was detected once. The rearrangement joins TRBV30 to TRBJ2-1; tentatively, D is TRBD2 (6 bases). Germline V lookup: CDR1 GTSNPN, CDR2 SVGIG (reference sequence). The germline V and J ends were trimmed by 4 bases and 6 bases, with 10 bases remaining between them. The CDR3 contains 12 residues. CDR3 nucleotide sequence: TGTGCCTGGACTAGCGTTCTCAATGAGCAGTTCTTC. This translates into CAWTSVLNEQFF.

The rearrangement uses TRBV24-1 and TRBJ1-5; the match to TRBD1 covers 8 bases. This CDR3 comprises 16 residues. The V segment lost 4 bases and the J segment 1 base; nucleotides outside the gene matches: 5. Germline V gene lookup returns CDR1 KGHDR and CDR2 SFDVKD. The CDR3 protein is CATSDPGQGSNQPQHF. DNA for the CDR3: TGTGCCACCAGTGACCCTGGACAGGGCAGCAATCAGCCCCAGCATTTT.

This chain links TRBV29-1 with TRBJ1-1; a weak D match, TRBD1 (6 bases). Germline assignment: CDR1 SQVTM and CDR2 ANQGSEA. The CDR3 has 13 residues. Trimming pared 5 bases from V and 1 base from J, leaving 11 bases between. The CDR3 loop is CSVSQGRNTEAFF. In nucleotides, the CDR3 is TGCAGCGTTTCTCAGGGGAGGAACACTGAAGCTTTCTTT.

The chain has TRBV5-1 and TRBJ1-1; D not certain. The length of the CDR3 is 12 residues. Per germline, CDR1 SGHRS and CDR2 YFSETQ. V gave up 4 bases and J gave up 7 bases, with 11 bases separating them. The chain's CDR3 is CASSPTLGEAFF. The CDR3 nucleotides are TGCGCCAGCAGCCCTACCCTCGGTGAAGCTTTCTTT.

This chain joins TRBV19 and TRBJ2-3, with D maybe TRBD2 (5 bases). V shed 4 bases and J shed 4 bases, with 15 bases lying between them. CDR1 is LNHDA, CDR2 SQIVND, per germline (reference sequence). The CDR3 runs 15 residues. The CDR3 DNA is TGTGCCAGTAGTAGCGACCCCGTGAGGGCAGATACGCAGTATTTT. It translates to CASSSDPVRADTQYF. Supplemented by reference TRBV19 and TRBJ2-3, the full variable domain reads DGGITQSPKYLFRKEGQNVTLSCEQNLNHDAMYWYRQDPGQGLRLIYYSQIVNDFQKGDIAEGYSVSREKKESFPLTVTSAQKNPTAFYLCASSSDPVRADTQYFGPGTRLTVL.

The rearrangement links TRBV5-4 to TRBJ2-2, with 7 positions matching TRBD1. Trimming at V came to 0 bases and at J to 7 bases, leaving 6 bases not matched to a gene. Germline lookup yields CDR1 SGHNT and CDR2 YYREEE (reference sequence). This CDR3 is 15 amino acids long. This chain's CDR3 is CASSLERQGFGELFF. CDR3 coding DNA: TGTGCCAGCAGCTTGGAGAGACAGGGTTTCGGGGAGCTGTTTTTT. The full variable domain, with the rest looked up from reference TRBV5-4 and TRBJ2-2, is ETGVTQSPTHLIKTRGQQVTLRCSSQSGHNTVSWYQQALGQGPQFIFQYYREEENGRGNFPPRFSGLQFPNYSSELNVNALELDDSALYLCASSLERQGFGELFFGEGSRLTVL.

The V gene is TRBV5-1, the J gene TRBJ1-6; TRBD1 is a possible D gene (6 bases). This CDR3 has 15 residues. Germline V gives CDR1 SGHRS, CDR2 YFSETQ. The V end lost 4 bases, the J end lost 2 bases, and 10 bases lay between the germline ends. The CDR3 reads CASSTRDTYNSPLHF. CDR3 in DNA: TGCGCCAGCAGCACCCGGGACACCTATAATTCACCCCTCCACTTT.

The chain carries TRBV3-1 (or the pseudogene TRBV3-2) and TRBJ1-2; 7 bases align to TRBD1. Germline V gene lookup returns CDR1 LGHDT and CDR2 YNNKEL (reference sequence). CDR3 length: 16 residues. V dropped 4 bases and J dropped 4; count of bases not matched to a gene: 12. The DNA of the CDR3 is TGTGCCAGCAGCCCCTGGGAGGGGGCGGGGGGCTATGGCTACACCTTC. This sequence encodes CASSPWEGAGGYGYTF.

The V and J genes are TRBV28 and TRBJ1-2; TRBD1 matches 8 bases. CDR1 is MDHEN, CDR2 SYDVKM, per germline. The CDR3 runs 14 residues. With V trimmed by 2 bases and J by 7 bases, 6 bases remained unmatched. The CDR3 protein is CASSLVVRGRGYTF. Here the CDR3 DNA reads TGTGCCAGCAGTTTAGTGGTCAGGGGGCGTGGCTACACCTTC.